The 16 T cell receptor beta chains presented below share a single source sample, sequenced in a study of Graves' ophthalmopathy and Graves' hyperthyroidism. TCR beta CDR3 regions were amplified from RNA transcripts. HTBI primers were used in a first-round RT-PCR, which preceded a second-round multiplex PCR. TCRdb redid the calling of the multiplex PCR reads with MiXCR, one entry per CDR3 protein. The table includes about 400,000 distinct CDR3 sequences, around a fifth detected once. The specimen sequenced was peripheral blood. Source of these receptors: a woman younger than 35 with stable Graves' hyperthyroidism.

The chain couples TRBV3-1 to TRBJ2-5, with TRBD2 identical over 9 bases. The germline CDR1 and CDR2 sequences are LGHDT and YNNKEL (reference sequence). J gave up 5 bases and V 1 base, and 8 bases lay outside the gene matches. This CDR3 spans 16 amino acids. The CDR3 is CASSQAWTSDWETQYF. CDR3 DNA sequence: TGTGCCAGCAGCCAAGCTTGGACTAGCGATTGGGAGACCCAGTACTTC.

This clonotype was picked up many times. The V call is TRBV4-3, the J call TRBJ2-7; weak D call: TRBD2 (6 bases). The CDR3 is 15 residues long. Trimming cost V 4 bases and J 3 bases, with 16 bases left between them. Germline CDR1 is LGHNA and CDR2 is YSLEER. The CDR3 region is CASSPGLSLYYEQYF. Written as DNA, the CDR3 is TGCGCCAGCAGCCCGGGACTCTCGTTGTACTACGAGCAGTACTTC.

In this sample, this clonotype turned up many times. This chain joins TRBV11-1 and TRBJ1-2; D is ambiguous. The germline gives CDR1 SGHAT, CDR2 FQDESV (reference sequence). This CDR3 comprises 14 residues. Trimming shortened V by 4 bases and J by 4 bases, and 13 bases separated the two germline ends. The CDR3 here is CASSSRPSVYGYTF. CDR3 nucleotide sequence: TGTGCCAGCAGCTCTCGTCCTTCGGTCTATGGCTACACCTTC.

The CDR3 DNA follows: TGCAGTGCTAGAGATTGGAAGAAAGCCAAAAACATTCAGTACTTC. Protein: CSARDWKKAKNIQYF. The chain employs TRBV20-1 and TRBJ2-4, with unresolved D. The CDR3 is 15 residues long. V shed 0 bases and J shed 0 bases, with 9 bases lying between them. CDR1 DFQATT and CDR2 SNEGSKA come from the germline V gene (reference sequence).

This clonotype was recorded many times. The chain carries TRBV6-1 and TRBJ1-5; TRBD1 aligns across 10 bases. The CDR3 spans 17 residues. V trimming: 3 bases; J trimming: 2 bases; junction bases outside the gene matches: 7. Germline V lookup: CDR1 MNHNS, CDR2 SASEGT. CDR3 residues: CASSDWWDRGRNQPQHF. CDR3 DNA sequence: TGTGCCAGCAGTGATTGGTGGGACAGGGGTCGCAATCAGCCCCAGCATTTT.

This clonotype was recorded at least ten times. This chain's CDR3 is CASRPGQRSYEQYF. In DNA, the CDR3 is TGTGCCAGCAGGCCGGGACAGAGATCCTACGAGCAGTACTTC. The chain uses TRBV12-3 or TRBV12-4 and TRBJ2-7; TRBD1 aligns across 7 bases. Trimming removed 6 bases from V and 1 base from J; junction bases left unmatched: 6. This CDR3 has 14 amino acids.

This clonotype was counted between two and nine times. This rearrangement joins TRBV3-1 to TRBJ1-1; 7 nucleotides match TRBD1. Germline CDR1 is LGHDT and CDR2 is YNNKEL (reference sequence). The CDR3 totals 15 residues. V trimming: 5 bases; J trimming: 4 bases; junction bases outside the gene matches: 10. The DNA of the CDR3 is TGTGCCAGCAGCACAGGGACAGATACGAGCACTGAAGCTTTCTTT. Residues: CASSTGTDTSTEAFF.

This clonotype appeared a few times. The chain uses TRBV18 and TRBJ1-6; D is perhaps TRBD1 (5 bases). V was clipped by 4 bases and J by 3 bases, with 13 bases between them. Germline V gives CDR1 KGHSH, CDR2 LQKENI. The CDR3 runs to 16 residues. The CDR3 coding sequence is TGTGCCAGCTCACAAACCGGGACGGTCTATAATTCACCCCTCCACTTT. Protein product: CASSQTGTVYNSPLHF.

J is TRBJ1-1 and V is TRBV12-3 or TRBV12-4; 7 nucleotides align to TRBD1. The CDR3 is made up of 12 amino acids. After removal of 8 bases from V and 5 bases from J, the junction contained 5 bases not matched to a gene. The CDR3 DNA reads as TGTGCCAGCTGCTACAGGGGAACTGAAGCTTTCTTT. It codes for CASCYRGTEAFF.

In its sample, this clonotype was seen a few times. This chain links TRBV7-2 with TRBJ2-5, with 9 bases lining up with TRBD2. CDR1 is SGHTA and CDR2 is FQGNSA in the germline V gene. V trimming: 5 bases; J trimming: 5 bases; junction bases outside the gene matches: 9. The CDR3 covers 15 residues. CDR3 sequence: CASSRSWAGGETQYF. In DNA, the CDR3 is TGTGCCAGCAGCCGCTCTTGGGCGGGGGGGGAGACCCAGTACTTC.

This clonotype was counted between two and nine times. The rearrangement links TRBV2 to TRBJ2-5, with a weak D call TRBD2 (6 bases). Trimming stripped 4 bases from V and 2 bases from J, with 11 bases between. The CDR3 contains 14 residues. Germline V gene data show CDR1 as SNHLY and CDR2 as FYNNEI. CDR3 nucleotide sequence: TGTGCCAGCAGTGTCCCGGGGGAGCAAGAGACCCAGTACTTC. It codes for CASSVPGEQETQYF.

This clonotype showed up many times. In DNA form, the CDR3 reads TGTGCCACCAGTGAACCCGACAGGGTAAGACGTCAGCCCCAGCATTTT. Translated: CATSEPDRVRRQPQHF. The chain uses TRBV24-1 and TRBJ1-5; 7 nucleotides agree with TRBD1. The CDR3 is 16 residues long. Trimming took 4 bases from V and 6 from J; bases not matched to a gene: 11. The V gene's germline CDR1 is KGHDR and CDR2 SFDVKD.

The V and J genes are TRBV28 and TRBJ1-5; no definite D call. The germline V gene encodes CDR1 MDHEN and CDR2 SYDVKM. With 6 bases removed from V and 0 bases from J, the gap between germline ends came to 9 bases. CDR3 length equals 14 residues. CDR3 bases: TGTGCCAGCAGACTAGAGTATAGCAATCAGCCCCAGCATTTT. It codes for CASRLEYSNQPQHF.

The chain combines TRBV20-1 with TRBJ1-5; D not certain. Between the trimmed V and J ends, which lost 3 bases and 3 bases, there was a span of 24 bases. The CDR3 length is 18 residues. The germline V gene has CDR1 DFQATT and CDR2 SNEGSKA (reference sequence). CDR3 region: CSASSPGGSGLYNQPQHF. The CDR3 DNA follows: TGCAGTGCTAGTTCGCCCGGAGGCAGCGGGCTGTACAATCAGCCCCAGCATTTT.

This clonotype was recorded at least ten times. The chain is built from TRBV20-1 and TRBJ2-7; maybe TRBD2 (6 bases). Germline V gene sequence: CDR1 DFQATT, CDR2 SNEGSKA (reference sequence). V was cut by 2 bases and J by 8 bases, with 16 bases left in between. This CDR3 contains 13 residues. The CDR3 sequence: CSARNLLAPQQYF. In nucleotides, the CDR3 is TGCAGTGCTAGAAACCTCCTAGCGCCTCAGCAGTACTTC.

This clonotype was observed many times. The V call is TRBV7-2, the J call TRBJ1-1; D call uncertain. V lost 5 bases and J 4 bases, leaving 11 bases between the germline ends. This CDR3 has 13 amino acids. Germline V gives CDR1 SGHTA, CDR2 FQGNSA. The CDR3, as DNA: TGTGCCAGCAGCATAGGACGGGGCACTGAAGCTTTCTTT. Amino acid sequence: CASSIGRGTEAFF.